A single sample gave rise to the 24 T cell receptor beta chains below, sequenced in a study of cytomegalovirus exposure and HLA in healthy donors. PCR was performed using 60 Vbeta and 13 Jbeta primers. Sequenced by immunoSEQ multiplex PCR; TCRdb stores in-frame clones only, minus some. The sample yields 150,000 to 200,000 clones, nearly 80% seen once. The sequencing input was PBMCs. The source is a woman aged 35 to 49 in good health and CMV-seronegative.

The genes are TRBV7-2 and TRBJ1-4; D may be TRBD1 (6 bases). Germline values: CDR1 SGHTA, CDR2 FQGNSA. Trimming stripped 8 bases from V and 0 bases from J, with 10 bases between. The CDR3 contains 14 residues. The CDR3 spells CASGRQATNEKLFF. The CDR3 DNA follows: TGTGCCAGCGGAAGACAGGCAACTAATGAAAAACTGTTTTTT.

This clone was observed a few times. The chain recombines TRBV19 with TRBJ1-1; TRBD1 is a possible D gene (5 bases). This CDR3 region has 14 residues. Germline V gene sequence: CDR1 LNHDA, CDR2 SQIVND (reference sequence). Deletions cut 3 bases from V and 0 bases from J, with 8 bases between. In DNA, the CDR3 is TGTGCCAGTAGTATTCGGACACTGAACACTGAAGCTTTCTTT. It encodes CASSIRTLNTEAFF.

This clone was recorded only once. The chain couples TRBV11-2 to TRBJ2-2; D uncertain. Germline assignment: CDR1 SGHAT and CDR2 FQNNGV. The V and J ends lost 2 bases and 3 bases respectively, with 7 bases between them. The length of the CDR3 is 14 residues. This CDR3 is CASSLTSYTGELFF. The CDR3 DNA is TGTGCCAGCAGCTTAACGAGTTACACCGGGGAGCTGTTTTTT.

This chain uses TRBV28 with TRBJ2-7; D might be TRBD2 (6 bases). V was shortened by 10 bases and J by 3 bases, with 13 bases between the two germline ends. Germline V lookup: CDR1 MDHEN, CDR2 SYDVKM. This CDR3 contains 12 residues. CDR3 sequence reads: CATEGLLYEQYF. The CDR3 region has the DNA TGTGCCACGGAGGGACTTCTCTACGAGCAGTACTTC.

Comments on this clone: The conserved phenylalanine or tryptophan is not found at the CDR3 terminus, so this likely reflects a read error. J is TRBJ2-2 and V is TRBV5-1; D remains unclear. The germline CDR1 and CDR2 sequences are SGHRS and YFSETQ. The V end was cut by 4 bases, the J end by 7 bases, with 5 bases between. The CDR3 is made up of 11 amino acids. CDR3: CASSPSGELFY. The CDR3 DNA reads TGCGCCAGCAGCCCGAGCGGGGAGCTGTTTTAT.

The chain employs TRBV4-3 and TRBJ2-3, with D uncertain. V dropped 0 bases and J dropped 0 bases, with 4 bases sitting between them. The CDR3 is 14 amino acids. The germline V gene encodes CDR1 LGHNA and CDR2 YSLEER. The CDR3: CASSQDLSTDTQYF. CDR3 bases: TGCGCCAGCAGCCAAGATCTAAGCACAGATACGCAGTATTTT.

The chain couples TRBV28 to TRBJ1-2; D unresolved. Deletions cut 3 bases from V and 2 bases from J, with 10 bases between. CDR3 length: 14 amino acids. The germline gives CDR1 MDHEN, CDR2 SYDVKM. The CDR3 coding sequence is TGTGCCAGCAGTTTTAACCCTCTAAACTATGGCTACACCTTC. Amino acids: CASSFNPLNYGYTF.

The CDR3 protein is CASSLGSSQPQHF. Written as DNA, the CDR3 is TGTGCCAGCAGTTTGGGCTCCAGCCAGCCCCAGCATTTT. The rearrangement uses TRBV6-5 and TRBJ1-5, with D hard to call. The CDR3 is made up of 13 amino acids. The germline V gene encodes CDR1 MNHEY and CDR2 SVGAGI. V lost 4 bases, J lost 7 bases, and 11 bases lay in between.

This sequence joins TRBV5-5 and TRBJ2-5; a weak D match, TRBD1 (5 bases). V gave up 2 bases and J gave up 2 bases, with 13 bases separating them. This CDR3 region has 15 residues. Looked up from germline, CDR1 is SGHKS and CDR2 is YYEKEE (reference sequence). CDR3 sequence: CASSLVSRTQETQYF. The CDR3, as DNA: TGTGCCAGCAGCTTAGTAAGCAGGACACAAGAGACCCAGTACTTC.

This chain connects TRBV6-5 to TRBJ1-3; TRBD1 aligns across 7 bases. Trimming cost V 2 bases and J 4 bases; bases outside gene matches: 5. The CDR3 covers 15 residues. Germline CDR1 is MNHEY and CDR2 is SVGAGI. The CDR3 nucleotides are TGTGCCAGCAGTTACGCTCTACAGGGGGGAAACACCATATATTTT. Amino acids: CASSYALQGGNTIYF.

This chain links TRBV7-9 with TRBJ1-2; 8 bases align to TRBD1. V trimming: 4 bases; J trimming: 4 bases; junction bases outside the gene matches: 5. The CDR3 is 14 amino acids. The germline V gene has CDR1 SEHNR and CDR2 FQNEAQ (reference sequence). CDR3 amino acids: CASSSPGGGYGYTF. Written as DNA, the CDR3 is TGTGCCAGCAGCTCACCAGGGGGCGGCTATGGCTACACCTTC.

This clone was counted between two and nine times. This chain links TRBV28 with TRBJ1-4, with D possibly TRBD1 on 5 matching bases. Germline V gene data show CDR1 as MDHEN and CDR2 as SYDVKM. With 4 bases removed from V and 0 bases from J, the gap between germline ends came to 12 bases. This CDR3 is 16 amino acids long. The CDR3 loop reads CASSSLGLATNEKLFF. Here the CDR3 DNA reads TGTGCCAGCAGTTCTTTGGGGCTTGCAACTAATGAAAAACTGTTTTTT. The full variable domain, completed using reference TRBV28 and TRBJ1-4, is DVKVTQSSRYLVKRTGEKVFLECVQDMDHENMFWYRQDPGLGLRLIYFSYDVKMKEKGDIPEGYSVSREKKERFSLILESASTNQTSMYLCASSSLGLATNEKLFFGSGTQLSVL.

The chain uses TRBV7-2 and TRBJ2-7; 8 nucleotides line up with TRBD2. The germline gives CDR1 SGHTA, CDR2 FQGNSA. Trimming took 1 base from V and 6 from J; bases not matched to a gene: 5. The CDR3 spans 14 residues. CDR3 DNA sequence: TGTGCCAGCAGCTTAGACGGGGGGGCCGGCGAGCAGTACTTC. Residues: CASSLDGGAGEQYF. The whole variable domain, remainder taken from reference TRBV7-2 and TRBJ2-7, is GAGVSQSPSNKVTEKGKDVELRCDPISGHTALYWYRQSLGQGLEFLIYFQGNSAPDKSGLPSDRFSAERTGGSVSTLTIQRTQQEDSAVYLCASSLDGGAGEQYFGPGTRLTVT.

This chain joins TRBV9 and TRBJ2-5; 7 bases line up with TRBD2. The CDR3 covers 16 residues. V trimming: 0 bases; J trimming: 5 bases; junction bases outside the gene matches: 10. Germline V lookup: CDR1 SGDLS, CDR2 YYNGEE. CDR3 sequence (DNA): TGTGCCAGCAGCGTAGCTCCAGCGGGAATGGGGGAGACCCAGTACTTC. This translates into CASSVAPAGMGETQYF.

J is TRBJ2-7 and V is TRBV19; D is possibly TRBD2 (6 bases). With 3 bases removed from V and 4 bases from J, the gap between germline ends came to 13 bases. This CDR3 has 14 amino acids. CDR1 is LNHDA, CDR2 SQIVND, per germline (reference sequence). This CDR3 reads CASSMTPGVYEQYF. The CDR3 nucleotides read TGTGCCAGTAGTATGACCCCGGGAGTTTACGAGCAGTACTTC.

The chain joins TRBV5-1 to TRBJ2-7; possibly TRBD2 for D (6 bases). V lost 4 bases and J lost 3, with 17 bases in between. In germline, CDR1 is SGHRS, CDR2 YFSETQ. The CDR3 totals 15 residues. CDR3 DNA sequence: TGCGCCAGCAGCGGCGGGAACCTATACGACTACGAGCAGTACTTC. It is translated as CASSGGNLYDYEQYF.

The chain combines TRBV7-6 with TRBJ2-5, with D possibly TRBD1 on 5 matching bases. Germline CDR1 SGHVS, CDR2 FNYEAQ. The V and J ends lost 2 bases and 7 bases respectively, with 14 bases between them. The CDR3 has 14 amino acids. The CDR3 DNA is TGTGCCAGCAGCTTACTTAGGGGCCGCCGGACCCAGTACTTC. It yields the protein CASSLLRGRRTQYF.

The chain uses TRBV6-1 and TRBJ2-2; D may be TRBD1 (6 bases). The CDR3 covers 14 residues. The V end lost 6 bases, the J end lost 7 bases, and 15 bases lay between the germline ends. The germline CDR1 and CDR2 sequences are MNHNS and SASEGT. CDR3 in amino acids: CASRLGGAGGELFF. The CDR3 bases are TGTGCCAGCAGACTAGGGGGAGCCGGCGGGGAGCTGTTTTTT.

V is TRBV11-2 and J is TRBJ2-1; D call uncertain. Between the trimmed V and J ends, which lost 1 base and 12 bases, there was a span of 22 bases. Germline lookup yields CDR1 SGHAT and CDR2 FQNNGV. This CDR3 is 16 amino acids long. For the CDR3, the DNA is TGTGCCAGCAGCTTAGCGTTTACAGCCCGGCCTTTGGGGCAGTTCTTC. Translating it yields CASSLAFTARPLGQFF.

V usage is TRBV2 and J usage is TRBJ1-2, with a possible D match to TRBD1 (5 bases). V was pared by 4 bases and J by 7 bases, with 13 bases between. The CDR3 extends over 13 amino acids. From germline, CDR1 is SNHLY and CDR2 FYNNEI. CDR3 DNA sequence: TGTGCCAGCAGTGGGCAGGGACTCGGTGGCTACACCTTC. It specifies CASSGQGLGGYTF.

The V and J genes are TRBV19 and TRBJ1-6, with D maybe TRBD1 (5 bases). Germline V CDR1 and CDR2: LNHDA, SQIVND (reference sequence). Trimming stripped 7 bases from V and 5 bases from J, with 18 bases between. The CDR3 has 16 amino acids. CDR3 residues: CASIGSGGVNNSPLHF. The DNA for the CDR3 is TGTGCCAGTATCGGAAGCGGGGGAGTCAATAATTCACCCCTCCACTTT.

The chain employs TRBV5-4 and TRBJ2-2, with 7 bases fitting TRBD2. Germline CDR1 SGHNT, CDR2 YYREEE (reference sequence). This CDR3 has 19 residues. After removal of 0 bases from V and 2 bases from J, the junction contained 13 bases not matched to a gene. Written as DNA, the CDR3 is TGTGCCAGCAGCTTGGGGGCTCGGGGAGCGGGATTAAACACCGGGGAGCTGTTTTTT. This sequence encodes CASSLGARGAGLNTGELFF.

This chain links TRBV11-3 with TRBJ2-7, with 7 bases aligning to TRBD1. The CDR3 has 14 residues. Unmatched junction bases numbered 10, after V lost 5 bases and J lost 6 bases. Germline assignment: CDR1 SGHNT and CDR2 YENEEA. CDR3 protein: CASSLLTGVGEQYF. The CDR3 DNA is TGTGCCAGCAGCCTACTTACAGGGGTGGGCGAGCAGTACTTC. Full variable domain (remainder filled in from reference TRBV11-3 and TRBJ2-7): EAGVVQSPRYKIIEKKQPVAFWCNPISGHNTLYWYLQNLGQGPELLIRYENEEAVDDSQLPKDRFSAERLKGVDSTLKIQPAELGDSAVYLCASSLLTGVGEQYFGPGTRLTVT.

This clone was picked up one time. V and J are TRBV7-2 and TRBJ1-3; TRBD1 agrees at 9 bases. J was trimmed by 4 bases and V by 3 bases; bases with no gene match: 4. The CDR3 totals 15 residues. The germline V gene encodes CDR1 SGHTA and CDR2 FQGNSA. In DNA, the CDR3 is TGTGCCAGCAGCTTTGGGACAGGGAAAGGAAACACCATATATTTT. This translates into CASSFGTGKGNTIYF.